This T cell receptor beta chain was sequenced in a study of cytomegalovirus exposure and HLA in healthy donors. As concerns this clone: Its antigen is as yet unknown.

The study ran its PCR with 60 Vbeta and 13 Jbeta primers. Authors' analysis steps: Later work found roughly 80 million unique TCR beta chains, with approximately 12 million shared. Measured with immunoSEQ multiplex PCR; TCRdb has only the in-frame clones, and not every one. Clone size and the V and J calls come from that table; the DNA yielded D and trimming. Of about 140,000 clones listed, roughly 77% are singletons. Overall study results and limits: Researchers reported from a later analysis that most CMV-associated TCR beta chains appeared HLA-restricted.

The sequence was obtained from a female donor in good health and CMV-seronegative. The sequencing input was PBMCs.

CDR3: CASSWAARRNENTF. The CDR3 region has the DNA TGTGCCAGCAGCTGGGCAGCCCGAAGGAACGAGAACACCTTC. The chain links TRBV7-9 to TRBJ1-2; D gene uncertain. V was clipped by 4 bases and J by 12 bases, with 21 bases between them. CDR1 is SEHNR, CDR2 FQNEAQ, per germline (reference sequence). The CDR3 extends over 14 amino acids.